These T cell receptor beta chains were read from a single sample in a study of blood T cell repertoires in COVID-19. Measured with immunoSEQ multiplex PCR; TCRdb has only the in-frame clones, and not every one. The repertoire includes approximately 300,000 clones, 65% to 90% of them detected once, and roughly 10% sits in the top ten. Sequences were obtained from PBMCs or T cells enriched from blood (not recorded which). Receptor source: a woman between 18 and 29 years old who had recovered from COVID-19. Both conserved end residues are part of each CDR3. Fields, in order: V gene, J gene, CDR3 protein.

v_gene: TRBV27
j_gene: TRBJ1-5
CDR3aa: CASSPGTVKNQPQHF

v_gene: TRBV7-8
j_gene: TRBJ1-2
CDR3aa: CASSLQGFGGYTF

v_gene: TRBV5-1
j_gene: TRBJ1-1
CDR3aa: CASSLGTGGDTEAFF

v_gene: TRBV18
j_gene: TRBJ2-3
CDR3aa: CASSPTSGSTDTQYF

v_gene: TRBV11-3
j_gene: TRBJ2-1
CDR3aa: CASSLDGGGSGHNEQFF

v_gene: TRBV5-6
j_gene: TRBJ2-7
CDR3aa: CASSLGQPAYEQYF

v_gene: TRBV2
j_gene: TRBJ2-5
CDR3aa: CASSEAQGTSVRETQYF

v_gene: TRBV29-1
j_gene: TRBJ2-2
CDR3aa: CSAGGGDTTGELFF

v_gene: TRBV24-1
j_gene: TRBJ1-2
CDR3aa: CATSGPRTGMEAGYGYTF

v_gene: TRBV27
j_gene: TRBJ1-1
CDR3aa: CASSLKPLGSAFF

v_gene: TRBV7-9
j_gene: TRBJ1-2
CDR3aa: CASSSRTGGYTF

v_gene: TRBV5-6
j_gene: TRBJ1-1
CDR3aa: CASSLVDRRNTEAFF

v_gene: TRBV28
j_gene: TRBJ1-2
CDR3aa: CASSLQANYGYTF

v_gene: TRBV11-3
j_gene: TRBJ2-6
CDR3aa: CASSGQGSGANVLTF

v_gene: TRBV25-1
j_gene: TRBJ1-6
CDR3aa: CASSERTGGNSPLHF

v_gene: TRBV2
j_gene: TRBJ2-3
CDR3aa: CASIRTSVLTDTQYF

v_gene: TRBV12-5
j_gene: TRBJ1-5
CDR3aa: CASGTDLTGAGPNQPQHF

v_gene: TRBV9
j_gene: TRBJ2-1
CDR3aa: CASSPPGSDEQFF

v_gene: TRBV14
j_gene: TRBJ1-3
CDR3aa: CASSHRASGNTIYF

v_gene: TRBV5-4
j_gene: TRBJ2-7
CDR3aa: CASSLDQTYEQYF

v_gene: TRBV6-6
j_gene: TRBJ1-1
CDR3aa: CASSYVRTVNTEAFF

v_gene: TRBV3-1/TRBV3-2
j_gene: TRBJ1-1
CDR3aa: CASSFGGAMNTEAFF

v_gene: TRBV28
j_gene: TRBJ1-3
CDR3aa: CASSLTGYSGNTIYF

v_gene: TRBV11-3
j_gene: TRBJ2-1
CDR3aa: CASSLRLGSEQFF

v_gene: TRBV28
j_gene: TRBJ1-5
CDR3aa: CASSSPGQGASVGQPQHF

v_gene: TRBV10-3
j_gene: TRBJ1-2
CDR3aa: CATAAGGVGYTF

v_gene: TRBV24-1
j_gene: TRBJ1-2
CDR3aa: CATSDSVGYTF

v_gene: TRBV5-1
j_gene: TRBJ2-1
CDR3aa: CASSLAGYEQFF